This TCR beta chain was profiled in a study of cytomegalovirus exposure and HLA in healthy donors. The assay was immunoSEQ multiplex PCR, and TCRdb's table has in-frame clones only and misses some. The profile covers roughly 45,000 clones, with 94% appearing a single time and less than 9.5% taken by the ten largest. There are 16 residues in the CDR3. The junction had 10 bases not matched to a gene; V was cut back by 4 bases and J by 4 bases. Per the germline V gene, CDR1 is MNHEY and CDR2 is SMNVEV (reference sequence). Whole-study findings and limits: The listing of roughly 160 TCR beta chains classed them as cytomegalovirus-associated. One later analysis, an examination of the approximately 120 validation repertoires, found that first-cohort TCR clusters tended to co-occur in them.

On this clone: The antigen is not known.

The rearrangement uses TRBV27 and TRBJ2-7; 10 bases line up with TRBD2. This receptor was taken from a woman under 30 in good health and CMV-seropositive. The sample was PBMCs. Written as DNA, the CDR3 is TGTGCCAGCAGTTCCCTTAGCGGGAGGCTGGGGTACGAGCAGTACTTC. Translated: CASSSLSGRLGYEQYF.